Shown below are 26 T cell receptor beta chains from a single sample sequenced in a study of OX40 agonist ivuxolimab in advanced cancers. Some clones are missing from TCRdb's copy, which holds only in-frame ones; the method was immunoSEQ multiplex PCR. The sample contains 83,000 or so clones, roughly nine tenths of which appear only once. Sequenced material: CD4+ or CD8+ T cells sorted from blood, taken in a trial of the OX40 agonist ivuxolimab. The receptors derive from an adult with an advanced solid tumor such as melanoma, head and neck, liver or kidney cancer.

A single count supports this clone. V usage is TRBV27 and J usage is TRBJ2-7; TRBD1 aligns across 9 bases. Germline lookup yields CDR1 MNHEY and CDR2 SMNVEV (reference sequence). This CDR3 is built from 14 residues. The J segment lost 3 bases and the V segment lost 5 bases, leaving 5 bases of the junction unmatched. The CDR3 DNA is TGTGCCAGCAGTGCCCGGGACAGGGACTACGAGCAGTACTTC. Translation gives CASSARDRDYEQYF.

This clone was seen a single time. The chain is built from TRBV2 and TRBJ1-5, with 7 bases that match TRBD1. The CDR3 spans 14 residues. Germline V gene sequence: CDR1 SNHLY, CDR2 FYNNEI. V gave up 6 bases and J gave up 0 bases; unmatched junction bases: 2. CDR3 sequence reads: CASRGQYSNQPQHF. The CDR3 coding sequence is TGTGCCAGCAGGGGACAGTATAGCAATCAGCCCCAGCATTTT. The full variable domain, with the rest looked up from reference TRBV2 and TRBJ1-5, is EPEVTQTPSHQVTQMGQEVILRCVPISNHLYFYWYRQILGQKVEFLVSFYNNEISEKSEIFDDQFSVERPDGSNFTLKIRSTKLEDSAMYFCASRGQYSNQPQHFGDGTRLSIL.

The chain is built from TRBV21-1 and TRBJ2-1; the DNA was not compared with TRBD1, the D call given in the table. TRBV21-1 is described as a pseudogene. The CDR3 is made up of 18 amino acids. The CDR3 loop is CASSKDPIYRRGDNEQFF. The CDR3 bases are TGTGCCAGCAGCAAAGACCCGATATATCGCAGGGGGGACAATGAGCAGTTCTTC.

The chain carries TRBV7-6 and TRBJ2-5; 10 bases align to TRBD1. Germline CDR1 reads SGHVS; CDR2 reads FNYEAQ. The CDR3 sequence is 16 residues long. The V and J ends lost 5 bases and 4 bases, in that order; junction bases with no gene match: 10. This chain's CDR3 is CASSRTGTGVIETQYF. The CDR3 nucleotides are TGTGCCAGCAGCCGGACCGGGACAGGGGTAATAGAGACCCAGTACTTC.

The rearrangement uses TRBV5-1 and TRBJ2-2, with 8 bases that match TRBD2. In germline, CDR1 is SGHRS, CDR2 YFSETQ. V lost 8 bases and J lost 7; bases outside the gene matches: 10. This CDR3 has 14 amino acids. CDR3 protein: CASRQTSDFGELFF. CDR3 in DNA: TGCGCCAGTAGACAGACTAGCGATTTCGGGGAGCTGTTTTTT. Filled out from reference TRBV5-1 and TRBJ2-2, the complete variable domain reads KAGVTQTPRYLIKTRGQQVTLSCSPISGHRSVSWYQQTPGQGLQFLFEYFSETQRNKGNFPGRFSGRQFSNSRSEMNVSTLELGDSALYLCASRQTSDFGELFFGEGSRLTVL.

The chain combines TRBV9 with TRBJ1-1; D unclear. The CDR3 has 16 amino acids. Germline-derived CDR1 and CDR2 are SGDLS and YYNGEE. Trimming shortened V by 4 bases and J by 0 bases, and 16 bases separated the two germline ends. The CDR3 region has the DNA TGTGCCAGCAGCCCATGGACGGAAAGGATGAACACTGAAGCTTTCTTT. This sequence encodes CASSPWTERMNTEAFF. Supplemented by reference TRBV9 and TRBJ1-1, the full variable domain reads DSGVTQTPKHLITATGQRVTLRCSPRSGDLSVYWYQQSLDQGLQFLIQYYNGEERAKGNILERFSAQQFPDLHSELNLSSLELGDSALYFCASSPWTERMNTEAFFGQGTRLTVV.

V gene TRBV4-1 combines with J gene TRBJ2-5; D is unresolved. Germline loops: CDR1 MGHRA, CDR2 YSYEKL. The CDR3 covers 14 residues. V was shortened by 1 base and J by 5 bases, with 11 bases between the two germline ends. This chain's CDR3 is CASSQVFLGETQYF. DNA for the CDR3: TGCGCCAGCAGCCAAGTATTCCTGGGGGAGACCCAGTACTTC.

This clone was detected once. The chain joins TRBV7-2 to TRBJ2-3; 9 bases agree with TRBD2. There are 17 residues in the CDR3. Germline V CDR1 and CDR2: SGHTA, FQGNSA. After removal of 1 base from V and 4 bases from J, the junction contained 9 bases not matched to a gene. CDR3 nucleotide sequence: TGTGCCAGCAGCTTAGAAGGGGCTAGCGGGATTGCAGATACGCAGTATTTT. It specifies CASSLEGASGIADTQYF.

The chain links TRBV9 to TRBJ2-1; TRBD2 matches 10 bases. V dropped 4 bases and J dropped 6; count of bases not matched to a gene: 7. The CDR3 sequence is 15 residues long. Per the germline V gene, CDR1 is SGDLS and CDR2 is YYNGEE. The chain's CDR3 is CASSPKTSGFNEQFF. In DNA form, the CDR3 reads TGTGCCAGCAGCCCCAAGACTAGCGGGTTCAATGAGCAGTTCTTC.

Comment on this clone: The same CDR3 is also encoded by other DNA sequences in this sample. The V call is TRBV20-1, the J call TRBJ2-5; the D is unclear. V dropped 0 bases and J dropped 4 bases, with 3 bases sitting between them. CDR1 is DFQATT and CDR2 is SNEGSKA in the germline V gene (reference sequence). The CDR3 has 11 amino acids. For the CDR3, the DNA is TGCAGTGCTAGAGATCGAGAGACCCAGTACTTC. This gives the protein CSARDRETQYF.

V gene TRBV11-3 combines with J gene TRBJ2-2; the match to TRBD1 covers 11 bases. The germline gives CDR1 SGHNT, CDR2 YENEEA. The CDR3 is made up of 16 amino acids. The J segment lost 4 bases and the V segment lost 5 bases, leaving 6 bases of the junction unmatched. The CDR3 DNA is TGTGCCAGCAGCAGGGACAGGGGGTTTTTCACCGGGGAGCTGTTTTTT. Its translation: CASSRDRGFFTGELFF.

This chain uses TRBV5-1 with TRBJ2-1; D remains ambiguous. The CDR3 is 15 residues long. Germline V gene lookup returns CDR1 SGHRS and CDR2 YFSETQ. Trimming pared 0 bases from V and 5 bases from J, leaving 12 bases between. The CDR3 reads CASSLGRTTDNEQFF. CDR3 in DNA: TGCGCCAGCAGCTTGGGGCGGACCACGGACAATGAGCAGTTCTTC.

This chain uses TRBV5-4 with TRBJ2-1, with unresolved D. Deletions cut 4 bases from V and 0 bases from J, with 8 bases between. The CDR3 loop spans 14 amino acids. CDR1 and CDR2 (germline): SGHNT, YYREEE (reference sequence). The CDR3 loop is CASSGSSSYNEQFF. Written as DNA, the CDR3 is TGTGCCAGCAGCGGCTCTAGCTCCTACAATGAGCAGTTCTTC.

The rearrangement links TRBV25-1 to TRBJ1-2; unclear D gene. Trimming left V 4 bases short and J 11 bases short, with 11 bases between. The V gene's germline CDR1 is MGHDK and CDR2 SYGVNS. There are 11 residues in the CDR3. The CDR3 reads CASSADRRYTF. The CDR3 DNA reads as TGTGCCAGCAGTGCGGACCGGCGTTACACCTTC.

The chain recombines TRBV5-4 with TRBJ2-7; D is perhaps TRBD1 or TRBD2 (6 bases each). In germline, CDR1 is SGHNT, CDR2 YYREEE (reference sequence). Trimming took 5 bases from V and 7 from J, leaving 19 bases between them. The CDR3 is made up of 14 amino acids. CDR3 DNA: TGTGCCAGCAGGCGGGACACCACACGAGCGGAGCAGTACTTC. Its translation is CASRRDTTRAEQYF.

The V gene is TRBV18, the J gene TRBJ1-5, with unresolved D. This CDR3 comprises 16 residues. V lost 3 bases and J lost 0, with 12 bases in between. From germline, CDR1 is KGHSH and CDR2 LQKENI. The CDR3 is CASSPLPVNSNQPQHF. The CDR3 nucleotides read TGTGCCAGCTCACCCTTGCCAGTTAATAGCAATCAGCCCCAGCATTTT. The entire variable domain, with the rest obtained from reference TRBV18 and TRBJ1-5, is as follows: NAGVMQNPRHLVRRRGQEARLRCSPMKGHSHVYWYRQLPEEGLKFMVYLQKENIIDESGMPKERFSAEFPKEGPSILRIQQVVRGDSAAYFCASSPLPVNSNQPQHFGDGTRLSIL.

This sequence joins TRBV28 and TRBJ2-7, with unresolved D. CDR3 size: 13 residues. The germline CDR1 and CDR2 sequences are MDHEN and SYDVKM. V was trimmed by 9 bases and J by 0 bases, leaving 12 bases between them. The CDR3 bases are TGTGCCAGTACCGACCCGAACTCCTACGAGCAGTACTTC. It specifies CASTDPNSYEQYF.

The chain links TRBV7-2 to TRBJ2-3, with 7 nucleotides matching TRBD1. This CDR3 contains 16 residues. After removal of 1 base from V and 5 bases from J, the junction contained 9 bases not matched to a gene. Germline V gene data show CDR1 as SGHTA and CDR2 as FQGNSA. CDR3 sequence: CASSLGSGQGVDTQYF. CDR3 nucleotides: TGTGCCAGCAGCTTAGGTTCAGGGCAGGGGGTAGATACGCAGTATTTT.

The chain has TRBV14 and TRBJ2-5; the D is unclear. The CDR3 has 12 residues. CDR1 SGHDN and CDR2 FVKESK come from the germline V gene. The V end lost 0 bases, the J end lost 7 bases, and 6 bases lay between the germline ends. The CDR3 DNA is TGTGCCAGCAGCCAAGAAGCTGGGACCCAGTACTTC. Translating gives CASSQEAGTQYF. Looking up the rest from reference TRBV14 and TRBJ2-5 gives the full variable domain: EAGVTQFPSHSVIEKGQTVTLRCDPISGHDNLYWYRRVMGKEIKFLLHFVKESKQDESGMPNNRFLAERTGGTYSTLKVQPAELEDSGVYFCASSQEAGTQYFGPGTRLLVL.

This clone was counted a single time. CDR3 DNA: TGTGCCAGCGGGACAGCGGGAGACTCACCGCCGTACTTC. It specifies CASGTAGDSPPYF. This chain joins TRBV2 and TRBJ2-7; TRBD2 might be the D (8 bases). The CDR3 covers 13 residues. V gave up 8 bases and J gave up 12 bases, with 23 bases separating them. Germline V lookup: CDR1 SNHLY, CDR2 FYNNEI.

This clone was observed a single time. The J gene is TRBJ1-3, the V gene TRBV18, with D possibly matching TRBD1 (5 bases). Germline CDR1 reads KGHSH; CDR2 reads LQKENI. This CDR3 region has 15 residues. Trimming pared 2 bases from V and 3 bases from J, leaving 11 bases between. The CDR3 protein is CASSPGQGGGNTIYF. CDR3 bases: TGTGCCAGCTCACCAGGCCAGGGTGGTGGAAACACCATATATTTT. Using reference TRBV18 and TRBJ1-3 for the parts outside the CDR3, the full variable domain is NAGVMQNPRHLVRRRGQEARLRCSPMKGHSHVYWYRQLPEEGLKFMVYLQKENIIDESGMPKERFSAEFPKEGPSILRIQQVVRGDSAAYFCASSPGQGGGNTIYFGEGSWLTVV.

This clone has a single count. The V call is TRBV29-1, the J call TRBJ2-3; D possibly corresponds to TRBD1 (6 bases). Germline-derived CDR1 and CDR2 are SQVTM and ANQGSEA. This CDR3 is built from 14 residues. Deletions cut 5 bases from V and 5 bases from J, with 17 bases between. The DNA of the CDR3 is TGCAGCGTTCCGAGCCAGGGGTCGATAGATACGCAGTATTTT. This gives the protein CSVPSQGSIDTQYF.

The genes are TRBV19 and TRBJ2-3; D is perhaps TRBD1 (7 bases). The ends were cut back, 3 bases at V and 4 bases at J, with 26 bases in the middle. The CDR3 sequence is 19 residues long. Germline CDR1 and CDR2: LNHDA and SQIVND (reference sequence). CDR3 sequence: CASSIGGNLRGRGADTQYF. CDR3 DNA sequence: TGTGCCAGTAGTATCGGAGGGAATTTGAGGGGGCGAGGAGCAGATACGCAGTATTTT.

J is TRBJ2-7 and V is TRBV7-9; D ambiguous. The CDR3 is 15 residues long. Germline values: CDR1 SEHNR, CDR2 FQNEAQ (reference sequence). With 6 bases removed from V and 3 bases from J, the gap between germline ends came to 18 bases. Here the CDR3 reads CASSDMTPVSYEQYF. The CDR3 nucleotides read TGTGCCAGCAGTGATATGACCCCCGTTAGCTACGAGCAGTACTTC.

The J gene is TRBJ2-3, the V gene TRBV10-3; weak D call: TRBD2 (6 bases). Per germline, CDR1 ENHRY and CDR2 SYGVKD. Trimming shortened V by 4 bases and J by 9 bases, and 17 bases separated the two germline ends. This CDR3 region has 14 residues. The CDR3 here is CAISAGGTSNTQYF. The CDR3 DNA reads TGTGCCATCAGTGCAGGAGGGACCTCGAACACGCAGTATTTT.

The genes are TRBV27 and TRBJ2-7; TRBD2 aligns across 9 bases. The V and J ends lost 8 bases and 3 bases, in that order; junction bases with no gene match: 11. Germline V gene data show CDR1 as MNHEY and CDR2 as SMNVEV (reference sequence). The CDR3 spans 15 residues. The CDR3 bases are TGTGCCAGCCGAAGCTACGGACTAGCGAACTACGAGCAGTACTTC. Encoded protein: CASRSYGLANYEQYF.